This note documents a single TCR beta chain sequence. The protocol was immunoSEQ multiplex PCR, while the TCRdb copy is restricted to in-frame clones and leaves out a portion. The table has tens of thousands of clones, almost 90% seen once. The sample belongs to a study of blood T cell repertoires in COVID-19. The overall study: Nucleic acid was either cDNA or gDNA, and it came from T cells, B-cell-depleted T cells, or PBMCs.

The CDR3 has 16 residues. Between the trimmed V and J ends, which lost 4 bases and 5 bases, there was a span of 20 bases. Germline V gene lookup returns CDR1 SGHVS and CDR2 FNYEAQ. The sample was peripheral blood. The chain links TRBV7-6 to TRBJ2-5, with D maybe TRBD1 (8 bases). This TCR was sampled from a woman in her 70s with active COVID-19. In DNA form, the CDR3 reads TGTGCCAGCAGCTACGGACAGGGAGGGTCTGGGGAGACCCAGTACTTC. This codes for CASSYGQGGSGETQYF.